The 13 T cell receptor beta chains below all came from one sample that was sequenced in a study of chemoradiotherapy in HPV16-positive cancers. Data came from immunoSEQ multiplex PCR; TCRdb stores just in-frame clones and leaves some out. The sample has fewer than 1,000 clones, 70% to 85% seen once. Sequenced here: tumor tissue, sampled from a patient who underwent chemoradiotherapy. The source of these receptors is a human donor with HPV-associated anogenital cancer.

This clone is large by share. The V and J genes are TRBV19 and TRBJ2-7; 7 positions match TRBD1. The junction had 14 bases not matched to a gene; V was cut back by 0 bases and J by 6 bases. Germline V gene data show CDR1 as LNHDA and CDR2 as SQIVND (reference sequence). The CDR3 is 17 amino acids. Here the CDR3 DNA reads TGTGCCAGTAGTATAGAAGGGACAGCCCCCCTCGTCGGCGAGCAGTACTTC. This translates into CASSIEGTAPLVGEQYF.

The rearrangement uses TRBV4-1 and TRBJ2-7; 9 bases are a match to TRBD1. Trimming removed 0 bases from V and 7 bases from J; junction bases left unmatched: 16. The CDR3 has 18 amino acids. From germline, CDR1 is MGHRA and CDR2 YSYEKL. As DNA, the CDR3 is TGCGCCAGCAGCCAAGATGGGGGCGGGACAGGGACTACGTTGGAGCAGTACTTC. This sequence encodes CASSQDGGGTGTTLEQYF.

The chain links TRBV11-3 to TRBJ2-3, with 9 bases fitting TRBD1. The CDR3 has 17 residues. CDR1 and CDR2 from the germline V gene are SGHNT and YENEEA. The J segment lost 2 bases and the V segment lost 4 bases, leaving 10 bases of the junction unmatched. The CDR3, as DNA: TGTGCCAGCAGCTACCGGACAGGGGAATCCCACACAGATACGCAGTATTTT. Translated: CASSYRTGESHTDTQYF.

This clone is categorized as large (0.1 to 1%). The chain uses TRBV4-3 and TRBJ2-6, with 10 bases that match TRBD1. The CDR3 totals 16 residues. The J segment lost 0 bases and the V segment lost 4 bases, leaving 0 bases of the junction unmatched. Germline CDR1 is LGHNA and CDR2 is YSLEER. The CDR3 is CASSRTGGSGANVLTF. The DNA of the CDR3 is TGCGCCAGCAGCCGGACAGGGGGCTCTGGGGCCAACGTCCTGACTTTC.

V and J are TRBV7-2 and TRBJ2-3, with D possibly TRBD2 on 6 matching bases. V was trimmed by 5 bases and J by 8 bases, leaving 23 bases between them. Germline V gene data show CDR1 as SGHTA and CDR2 as FQGNSA. This CDR3 has 16 residues. CDR3 DNA: TGTGCCAGCAGCCCTCGGGACCCGGGAGTAGGGAGTACGCAGTATTTT. Translation gives CASSPRDPGVGSTQYF.

The chain is built from TRBV10-3 and TRBJ2-3; TRBD2 aligns across 14 bases. Trimming took 7 bases from V and 2 from J; bases not matched to a gene: 14. CDR3 length: 19 residues. Per the germline V gene, CDR1 is ENHRY and CDR2 is SYGVKD. The CDR3: CAINSGTSGSPPDTDTQYF. The CDR3 DNA follows: TGTGCCATCAACTCCGGGACTAGCGGGAGCCCCCCCGACACAGATACGCAGTATTTT.

The V and J genes are TRBV7-9 and TRBJ2-1, with TRBD2 matching 10 bases. The CDR3 is made up of 16 amino acids. Germline values: CDR1 SEHNR, CDR2 FQNEAQ (reference sequence). V dropped 1 base and J dropped 3; count of bases not matched to a gene: 3. CDR3 in DNA: TGTGCCAGCAGCTTAGAATCTAGCGGGAGCTACAATGAGCAGTTCTTC. The encoded protein is CASSLESSGSYNEQFF.

V gene TRBV7-6 combines with J gene TRBJ2-5; D could derive from TRBD1 or TRBD2 (5 bases each). Per the germline V gene, CDR1 is SGHVS and CDR2 is FNYEAQ. CDR3 size: 15 residues. V was pared by 5 bases and J by 0 bases, with 13 bases between. The CDR3, as DNA: TGTGCCAGCAGCGACTGGGACGTCTACCAAGAGACCCAGTACTTC. Its protein is CASSDWDVYQETQYF. Full variable domain (missing parts from reference TRBV7-6 and TRBJ2-5): GAGVSQSPRYKVTKRGQDVALRCDPISGHVSLYWYRQALGQGPEFLTYFNYEAQQDKSGLPNDRFSAERPEGSISTLTIQRTEQRDSAMYRCASSDWDVYQETQYFGPGTRLLVL.

V gene TRBV5-1 combines with J gene TRBJ2-7, with 11 positions matching TRBD2. This CDR3 contains 18 residues. The germline gives CDR1 SGHRS, CDR2 YFSETQ. V shed 0 bases and J 0 bases; nucleotides not matched to a gene: 8. In DNA, the CDR3 is TGCGCCAGCAGCTTGGCCGAGACTAGCGGGGCGAGCTCCTACGAGCAGTACTTC. Encoded protein: CASSLAETSGASSYEQYF.

The chain couples TRBV9 to TRBJ1-2; the D is unclear. The CDR3 runs to 12 residues. The V and J ends lost 2 bases and 7 bases respectively, with 9 bases between them. Germline CDR1 and CDR2: SGDLS and YYNGEE. CDR3 sequence (DNA): TGTGCCAGCAGCGTTTCAGGTTTTGGCTACACCTTC. Protein: CASSVSGFGYTF.

The chain has TRBV7-2 and TRBJ2-1, with 7 bases that match TRBD2. Germline V gene data show CDR1 as SGHTA and CDR2 as FQGNSA. The CDR3 sequence is 16 residues long. V trimming: 5 bases; J trimming: 0 bases; junction bases outside the gene matches: 7. DNA of the CDR3: TGTGCCAGCAGCAAACTAGCGCTTAGCTCCTACAATGAGCAGTTCTTC. Translating it yields CASSKLALSSYNEQFF.

The chain carries TRBV6-5 and TRBJ2-3, with 7 bases lining up with TRBD1. Germline V CDR1 and CDR2: MNHEY, SVGAGI. CDR3 length: 15 amino acids. V lost 5 bases, J lost 2 bases, and 7 bases stayed unmatched. The CDR3, as DNA: TGTGCCAGCAGTCCTTCGGGACAGATCACAGATACGCAGTATTTT. Protein product: CASSPSGQITDTQYF.

J is TRBJ2-5 and V is TRBV30, with D possibly called TRBD1 or TRBD2 (6 bases each). V was pared by 3 bases and J by 2 bases, with 10 bases between. The CDR3 sequence is 13 residues long. Per germline, CDR1 GTSNPN and CDR2 SVGIG (reference sequence). This CDR3 reads CAWRGGRQETQYF. The CDR3 coding sequence is TGTGCCTGGAGAGGGGGGCGGCAAGAGACCCAGTACTTC.